This T cell receptor beta chain was captured by sequencing in a study of blood T cells in healthy people across ages. Findings and limits, study-wide: Roughly linear declines in TCR beta diversity per million T cells occurred with age. Calculation of diversity from one million T cells yielded estimates considered to be underestimates.

Then a second PCR, running roughly 7 to 11 cycles, was carried out with a sample-barcoded 5' primer and a J-beta primer mix. All cDNA molecules were each tagged by a template-switch adaptor with 12 random nucleotides. In TCRdb, the 5' RACE reads were re-called with MiXCR into one record per CDR3 protein. There are about 1,500,000 distinct CDR3 sequences in the sample; roughly 40% occur only once, and roughly 7.7% lies in the top ten. Comments on this clonotype: What it binds is not known.

Germline V lookup: CDR1 MNHNS, CDR2 SASEGT. The CDR3 contains 18 residues. V dropped 5 bases and J dropped 0; count of bases not matched to a gene: 7. The chain combines TRBV6-1 with TRBJ1-6; 10 nucleotides match TRBD1. This TCR came from a woman in her late teens or twenties in good health. Material for sequencing was blood. The CDR3 spells CASSPRGDRGSYNSPLHF. CDR3 DNA sequence: TGTGCCAGCAGTCCACGGGGGGACAGGGGCTCCTATAATTCACCCCTCCACTTT.